Each of the 32 T cell receptor beta chains below was sequenced from the same sample in a study of blood T cell repertoires in COVID-19. Libraries were prepared by immunoSEQ multiplex PCR; TCRdb keeps only in-frame clonotypes and omits some of them. The repertoire has 450,000 to 500,000 clones, 80% to 90% of them found once; the top ten carry 3.2%. Sequenced material: peripheral blood. All receptors come from a human donor in a cohort sampled during active COVID-19.

The V and J genes are TRBV29-1 and TRBJ1-1; D gene ambiguous. Trimming stripped 8 bases from V and 0 bases from J, with 13 bases between. The CDR3 totals 13 residues. Germline lookup yields CDR1 SQVTM and CDR2 ANQGSEA. CDR3 amino acids: CSFRQVLNTEAFF. The DNA for the CDR3 is TGCAGCTTCCGCCAGGTTTTGAACACTGAAGCTTTCTTT.

The chain links TRBV18 to TRBJ2-3; D is undetermined. Germline loops: CDR1 KGHSH, CDR2 LQKENI. V gave up 0 bases and J gave up 0 bases, with 7 bases separating them. The length of the CDR3 is 15 residues. The CDR3 DNA reads as TGTGCCAGCTCACCACCGGCCCTTAGCACAGATACGCAGTATTTT. As protein: CASSPPALSTDTQYF. The full variable domain, its missing parts supplied by reference TRBV18 and TRBJ2-3, is NAGVMQNPRHLVRRRGQEARLRCSPMKGHSHVYWYRQLPEEGLKFMVYLQKENIIDESGMPKERFSAEFPKEGPSILRIQQVVRGDSAAYFCASSPPALSTDTQYFGPGTRLTVL.

The chain combines TRBV30 with TRBJ2-1; 15 bases are a match to TRBD2. V lost 5 bases, J lost 7 bases, and 3 bases stayed unmatched. This CDR3 comprises 14 residues. Germline CDR1 reads GTSNPN; CDR2 reads SVGIG (reference sequence). CDR3 sequence: CAWGGTSGRNEQFF. The CDR3 DNA follows: TGTGCCTGGGGTGGGACTAGCGGGAGGAATGAGCAGTTCTTC.

CDR3 residues: CASSPEGRGATDTQYF. As DNA, the CDR3 is TGCGCCAGCAGCCCGGAAGGTCGGGGTGCCACAGATACGCAGTATTTT. This rearrangement joins TRBV5-1 to TRBJ2-3, with D possibly TRBD2 on 5 matching bases. V was cut by 4 bases and J by 2 bases, with 17 bases left in between. This CDR3 contains 16 residues. Germline V gene data show CDR1 as SGHRS and CDR2 as YFSETQ.

The J gene is TRBJ1-4, the V gene TRBV19, with a weak D call TRBD1 (5 bases). CDR1 and CDR2 (germline): LNHDA, SQIVND (reference sequence). V dropped 5 bases and J dropped 6 bases, with 13 bases sitting between them. The CDR3 length is 14 residues. CDR3 sequence reads: CASSSPGSDEKLFF. For the CDR3, the DNA is TGTGCCAGTAGTTCGCCAGGGTCTGATGAAAAACTGTTTTTT.

V is TRBV3-1 (or the pseudogene TRBV3-2) and J is TRBJ2-7, with a weak D call TRBD2 (5 bases). V lost 1 base and J 5 bases, leaving 12 bases between the germline ends. Germline values: CDR1 LGHDT, CDR2 YNNKEL (reference sequence). The CDR3 consists of 14 residues. The CDR3 is CASSQGLGSHEQYF. The CDR3, as DNA: TGTGCCAGCAGCCAAGGGTTAGGGAGCCACGAGCAGTACTTC.

The chain carries TRBV29-1 and TRBJ2-1, with 8 bases matching TRBD2. This CDR3 is 15 amino acids long. CDR1 SQVTM and CDR2 ANQGSEA come from the germline V gene. V lost 6 bases to trimming and J lost 5 bases; unmatched junction nucleotides: 12. The CDR3 is CSVKARLARHNEQFF. CDR3 in DNA: TGCAGCGTGAAAGCTAGACTAGCGAGACACAATGAGCAGTTCTTC.

The chain has TRBV28 and TRBJ1-1; unclear D gene. The CDR3 runs 11 residues. V shed 4 bases and J shed 10 bases, with 10 bases lying between them. Germline-derived CDR1 and CDR2 are MDHEN and SYDVKM. The CDR3 loop is CASSSPRIAFF. The DNA of the CDR3 is TGTGCCAGCAGTTCCCCGCGTATAGCTTTCTTT.

The chain is built from TRBV6-6 and TRBJ2-2, with TRBD2 identical over 10 bases. Per the germline V gene, CDR1 is MNHNY and CDR2 is SVGAGI (reference sequence). This CDR3 contains 14 residues. The V segment lost 11 bases and the J segment 1 base; nucleotides outside the gene matches: 4. CDR3 loop: CAEREGRNTGELFF. As DNA, the CDR3 is TGTGCCGAGCGGGAGGGCCGGAACACCGGGGAGCTGTTTTTT.

This chain joins TRBV18 and TRBJ1-4; a possible D gene is TRBD1 (6 bases). Trimming cost V 3 bases and J 0 bases, with 8 bases left between them. The length of the CDR3 is 15 residues. CDR1 and CDR2 from the germline V gene are KGHSH and LQKENI. The CDR3: CASSPDRSTNEKLFF. DNA of the CDR3: TGTGCCAGCTCACCGGACAGATCAACTAATGAAAAACTGTTTTTT.

CDR3 bases: TGTGCCACCAGCAGAGATCAAGGGAGGGGGGCTTTCTTT. Translation gives CATSRDQGRGAFF. The chain combines TRBV15 with TRBJ1-1, with D possibly being TRBD1 (6 bases). V was pared by 0 bases and J by 11 bases, with 13 bases between. The length of the CDR3 is 13 residues. Germline V gene data show CDR1 as LNHNV and CDR2 as YYDKDF (reference sequence).

J is TRBJ2-7 and V is TRBV30; D is perhaps TRBD2 (6 bases). Deletions cut 4 bases from V and 3 bases from J, with 19 bases between. This CDR3 spans 15 amino acids. Germline CDR1 and CDR2: GTSNPN and SVGIG (reference sequence). The CDR3 spells CAWTRLENTLYEQYF. CDR3 in DNA: TGTGCCTGGACCAGACTAGAGAATACTCTCTACGAGCAGTACTTC.

The sample holds a few counts of this clone. The chain links TRBV12-3 or TRBV12-4 to TRBJ1-3; D might be TRBD1 (5 bases). Trimming cost V 6 bases and J 8 bases, with 14 bases left between them. CDR3 length: 13 residues. Here the CDR3 DNA reads TGTGCCAGCAGATGGGACTCCGAGGACACCATATATTTT. Protein sequence: CASRWDSEDTIYF.

The CDR3 coding sequence is TGTGCCAGCAGAAATACACCGGGACAGGGGTCTGAAGCTTTCTTT. This translates into CASRNTPGQGSEAFF. The V call is TRBV7-9, the J call TRBJ1-1, with TRBD1 matching over 10 bases. This CDR3 region has 15 residues. Trimming cost V 6 bases and J 6 bases; bases outside gene matches: 10. CDR1 and CDR2 (germline): SEHNR, FQNEAQ (reference sequence).

The chain combines TRBV6-6 with TRBJ2-1; 10 nucleotides line up with TRBD2. The length of the CDR3 is 16 residues. V gave up 5 bases and J gave up 5 bases; unmatched junction bases: 9. Germline CDR1 MNHNY, CDR2 SVGAGI (reference sequence). The CDR3 reads CASSTSQRGGNNEQFF. Here the CDR3 DNA reads TGTGCCAGCAGTACTAGTCAGCGGGGGGGGAACAATGAGCAGTTCTTC.

The chain recombines TRBV6-5 with TRBJ2-1; 7 bases fit TRBD1. V lost 6 bases to trimming and J lost 0 bases; unmatched junction nucleotides: 5. This CDR3 region has 15 residues. Germline-derived CDR1 and CDR2 are MNHEY and SVGAGI. CDR3: CASSETGSSYNEQFF. For the CDR3, the DNA is TGTGCCAGCAGCGAGACAGGGAGCTCCTACAATGAGCAGTTCTTC.

V and J are TRBV2 and TRBJ2-1; TRBD2 is a possible D gene (5 bases). CDR3 length equals 14 residues. Germline V gene lookup returns CDR1 SNHLY and CDR2 FYNNEI. The V end was cut by 7 bases, the J end by 6 bases, with 16 bases between. The CDR3 coding sequence is TGTGCCAGCAACGAAGGGCGGGTGACCAATGAGCAGTTCTTC. It translates to CASNEGRVTNEQFF.

This chain links TRBV3-1 (or the pseudogene TRBV3-2) with TRBJ1-1, with D perhaps TRBD1 (5 bases). Trimming removed 6 bases at V and 6 bases at J, with 20 bases between. Germline V lookup: CDR1 LGHDT, CDR2 YNNKEL (reference sequence). This CDR3 has 15 amino acids. CDR3 nucleotide sequence: TGTGCCAGCAGGGGGGGGTTCCTTACTTTGCCTGAAGCTTTCTTT. Its protein is CASRGGFLTLPEAFF.

V is TRBV2 and J is TRBJ2-7; 8 bases fit TRBD1. Germline CDR1 and CDR2: SNHLY and FYNNEI. V was clipped by 4 bases and J by 3 bases; unmatched bases: 2. This CDR3 contains 13 residues. The CDR3 DNA sequence: TGTGCCAGCAGTGCCAGGGGGCTCTACGAGCAGTACTTC. Amino acids: CASSARGLYEQYF.

The gene calls are TRBV15 and TRBJ1-2, with D maybe TRBD1 (6 bases). The V gene lost 2 bases and the J gene lost 2 bases, with 6 bases spanning the gap. Germline CDR1 reads LNHNV; CDR2 reads YYDKDF (reference sequence). The CDR3 consists of 13 residues. The CDR3 DNA reads as TGTGCCACCAGCAGACAGGGGAACTATGGCTACACCTTC. Translating gives CATSRQGNYGYTF.

The count of this clone is one. The chain combines TRBV28 with TRBJ2-2, with 11 bases that match TRBD2. Germline-derived CDR1 and CDR2 are MDHEN and SYDVKM. V was pared by 5 bases and J by 7 bases, with 12 bases of the junction left unmatched. This CDR3 has 17 amino acids. CDR3 bases: TGTGCCAGCAGTGGACACCCAGGGACTAGCGGAATCGGGGAGCTGTTTTTT. Amino acids: CASSGHPGTSGIGELFF. The full variable domain, in which reference TRBV28 and TRBJ2-2 provide the parts outside the CDR3, is DVKVTQSSRYLVKRTGEKVFLECVQDMDHENMFWYRQDPGLGLRLIYFSYDVKMKEKGDIPEGYSVSREKKERFSLILESASTNQTSMYLCASSGHPGTSGIGELFFGEGSRLTVL.

V is TRBV6-6 and J is TRBJ2-3; 8 bases line up with TRBD2. There are 16 residues in the CDR3. V dropped 6 bases and J dropped 4; count of bases not matched to a gene: 12. The germline CDR1 and CDR2 sequences are MNHNY and SVGAGI (reference sequence). CDR3: CASSSLIGGAPDTQYF. The CDR3 DNA follows: TGTGCCAGCAGCTCCTTAATCGGGGGGGCCCCAGATACGCAGTATTTT.

The chain carries TRBV19 and TRBJ2-5; TRBD2 matches 8 bases. Germline V lookup: CDR1 LNHDA, CDR2 SQIVND (reference sequence). The CDR3 has 15 residues. The junction had 7 bases not matched to a gene; V was cut back by 2 bases and J by 5 bases. The CDR3 reads CASSITGGRYETQYF. The CDR3 DNA is TGTGCCAGTAGTATAACGGGAGGGAGATATGAGACCCAGTACTTC.

The chain employs TRBV29-1 and TRBJ2-3; 8 bases line up with TRBD2. The junction had 22 bases not matched to a gene; V was cut back by 0 bases and J by 2 bases. The CDR3 consists of 21 residues. Germline V gene sequence: CDR1 SQVTM, CDR2 ANQGSEA. The CDR3 loop is CSVEDSSLNTHTGGATDTQYF. The CDR3, as DNA: TGCAGCGTTGAAGATAGTTCTTTAAACACCCACACGGGGGGGGCCACAGATACGCAGTATTTT.

The chain combines TRBV9 with TRBJ2-7; D may be TRBD2 (5 bases). Germline V lookup: CDR1 SGDLS, CDR2 YYNGEE. The CDR3 length is 15 residues. Trimming cost V 3 bases and J 2 bases, with 15 bases left between them. The CDR3 is CASSAGGEEAYEQYF. The DNA for the CDR3 is TGTGCCAGCAGCGCTGGAGGCGAGGAAGCCTACGAGCAGTACTTC.

V usage is TRBV24-1 and J usage is TRBJ1-2; 11 nucleotides align to TRBD1. This CDR3 region has 16 residues. V dropped 1 base and J dropped 9; count of bases not matched to a gene: 9. Germline CDR1 is KGHDR and CDR2 is SFDVKD. The CDR3 is CATSDLGDRGSLSYTF. The CDR3 nucleotides are TGTGCCACCAGTGATTTAGGGGACAGGGGGAGTCTCAGCTACACCTTC.

The chain joins TRBV5-6 to TRBJ2-7; possibly TRBD2 for D (5 bases). This CDR3 has 15 amino acids. CDR1 is SGHDT and CDR2 is YYEEEE in the germline V gene. V was clipped by 0 bases and J by 3 bases, with 13 bases between them. The CDR3 sequence is CASSLAVPGSYEQYF. CDR3 DNA sequence: TGTGCCAGCAGCTTGGCTGTCCCGGGGAGCTACGAGCAGTACTTC.

The chain joins TRBV30 to TRBJ1-4; possible D gene TRBD1, 5 bases. Trimming stripped 4 bases from V and 8 bases from J, with 17 bases between. Germline V gene data show CDR1 as GTSNPN and CDR2 as SVGIG (reference sequence). The CDR3 has 14 residues. The CDR3 sequence: CAWTSSGQGEKLFF. The CDR3 nucleotides read TGTGCCTGGACCTCCTCAGGGCAAGGGGAAAAACTGTTTTTT.

This clone was seen at least ten times. This chain joins TRBV19 and TRBJ2-1; D call uncertain. The germline V and J ends were trimmed by 5 bases and 0 bases, with 14 bases remaining between them. Germline V gene sequence: CDR1 LNHDA, CDR2 SQIVND (reference sequence). The CDR3 loop spans 16 amino acids. CDR3 sequence (DNA): TGTGCCAGTAGTGTCATAGCCGGAAGCTCCTACAATGAGCAGTTCTTC. Encoded protein: CASSVIAGSSYNEQFF.

The chain combines TRBV6-5 with TRBJ2-1; 8 bases agree with TRBD2. Germline CDR1 and CDR2: MNHEY and SVGAGI. J gave up 5 bases and V 7 bases, and 10 bases lay outside the gene matches. This CDR3 has 15 amino acids. This chain's CDR3 is CASMGWGSGNNEQFF. The CDR3 nucleotides are TGTGCCAGCATGGGTTGGGGTAGCGGGAACAATGAGCAGTTCTTC.

The chain carries TRBV9 and TRBJ1-2; a weak D match, TRBD1 (6 bases). Trimming pared 2 bases from V and 4 bases from J, leaving 9 bases between. This CDR3 is built from 13 residues. CDR1 SGDLS and CDR2 YYNGEE come from the germline V gene. CDR3 sequence: CASSVEQGYGYTF. The CDR3 DNA reads TGTGCCAGCAGCGTCGAACAGGGCTATGGCTACACCTTC.

This clone was detected only a few times. The rearrangement joins TRBV4-2 to TRBJ1-5; no reliable D call. The CDR3 covers 14 residues. Germline V gene lookup returns CDR1 LGHNA and CDR2 YNFKEQ. V dropped 0 bases and J dropped 5 bases, with 8 bases sitting between them. The CDR3 nucleotides are TGTGCCAGCAGCCAAGATCTAGGCGATCAGCCCCAGCATTTT. Residues: CASSQDLGDQPQHF.